The 9 T cell receptor beta chains given below trace back to one sample, sequenced in a study of blood T cell repertoires in COVID-19. Using immunoSEQ multiplex PCR, the repertoire was profiled, and TCRdb retains in-frame clones only, with some absent. The data contain about 180,000 clones, more than 85% of them seen just once; the ten biggest clones take up under 3%. Source material: peripheral blood. The receptors were sampled from a woman aged 25 to 39 with active or convalescent COVID-19.

The chain combines TRBV3-1 (or the pseudogene TRBV3-2) with TRBJ2-7; D call uncertain. This CDR3 has 12 residues. Trimming left V 5 bases short and J 0 bases short, with 5 bases between. Germline lookup yields CDR1 LGHDT and CDR2 YNNKEL (reference sequence). The CDR3 is CASSALSYEQYF. CDR3 bases: TGTGCCAGCAGCGCACTCTCCTACGAGCAGTACTTC.

The V gene is TRBV28, the J gene TRBJ1-3; TRBD1 agrees at 8 bases. Germline V lookup: CDR1 MDHEN, CDR2 SYDVKM. V gave up 2 bases and J gave up 0 bases; unmatched junction bases: 18. This CDR3 comprises 21 residues. The CDR3 sequence: CASSLDLGGQGSISSGNTIYF. The CDR3, as DNA: TGTGCCAGCAGTTTAGACCTCGGAGGACAGGGCTCCATCAGCTCTGGAAACACCATATATTTT.

The chain recombines TRBV18 with TRBJ1-2; D may be TRBD1 (5 bases). The CDR3 loop spans 13 amino acids. The V gene lost 3 bases and the J gene lost 5 bases, with 10 bases spanning the gap. From germline, CDR1 is KGHSH and CDR2 LQKENI. This chain's CDR3 is CASSPFREYGYTF. Written as DNA, the CDR3 is TGTGCCAGCTCACCTTTCAGGGAATATGGCTACACCTTC.

This chain uses TRBV28 with TRBJ1-4, with D tentatively TRBD1 (5 bases). V was shortened by 3 bases and J by 0 bases, with 8 bases between the two germline ends. CDR3 size: 15 residues. CDR1 is MDHEN, CDR2 SYDVKM, per germline. CDR3 nucleotides: TGTGCCAGCAGTTTCAGGGATGCAACTAATGAAAAACTGTTTTTT. Protein: CASSFRDATNEKLFF.

The chain is built from TRBV7-9 and TRBJ2-7, with D perhaps matching TRBD1 (6 bases). The CDR3 covers 16 residues. CDR1 is SEHNR, CDR2 FQNEAQ, per germline (reference sequence). Trimming took 4 bases from V and 4 from J, leaving 20 bases between them. The CDR3 sequence is CASSSQGRKLQYEQYF. The CDR3 DNA reads as TGTGCCAGCAGCTCCCAGGGGCGTAAGTTACAGTACGAGCAGTACTTC. The full variable domain, completed using reference TRBV7-9 and TRBJ2-7, is DTGVSQNPRHKITKRGQNVTFRCDPISEHNRLYWYRQTLGQGPEFLTYFQNEAQLEKSRLLSDRFSAERPKGSFSTLEIQRTEQGDSAMYLCASSSQGRKLQYEQYFGPGTRLTVT.

The V gene is TRBV13, the J gene TRBJ1-2; D unresolved. This CDR3 is built from 15 residues. Germline V lookup: CDR1 PRHDT, CDR2 FYEKMQ (reference sequence). Trimming took off 3 bases at V and 7 bases at J, with 18 bases between the two ends. CDR3 region: CASSFLFGLMVGYTF. The CDR3 nucleotides are TGTGCCAGCAGCTTCCTGTTTGGCCTGATGGTTGGCTACACCTTC.

The CDR3 region has the DNA TGTGCCAGCAGCCCCGGGACACCTTATAATTCACCCCTCCACTTT. Its protein product is CASSPGTPYNSPLHF. The genes are TRBV13 and TRBJ1-6, with D possibly matching TRBD1 (6 bases). The CDR3 sequence is 15 residues long. V shed 5 bases and J shed 4 bases, with 12 bases lying between them. Germline V gene data show CDR1 as PRHDT and CDR2 as FYEKMQ (reference sequence). Full variable domain (rest looked up from reference TRBV13 and TRBJ1-6): AAGVIQSPRHLIKEKRETATLKCYPIPRHDTVYWYQQGPGQDPQFLISFYEKMQSDKGSIPDRFSAQQFSDYHSELNMSSLELGDSALYFCASSPGTPYNSPLHFGNGTRLTVT.

The gene calls are TRBV24-1 and TRBJ2-2, with 7 bases aligning to TRBD1. V lost 4 bases, J lost 7 bases, and 8 bases stayed unmatched. CDR1 is KGHDR and CDR2 is SFDVKD in the germline V gene. This CDR3 is built from 15 residues. The CDR3 loop reads CATSDPTGSGGELFF. The DNA of the CDR3 is TGTGCCACCAGTGACCCGACAGGGTCGGGCGGGGAGCTGTTTTTT.

V and J are TRBV19 and TRBJ2-1, with D uncertain. From germline, CDR1 is LNHDA and CDR2 SQIVND (reference sequence). The CDR3 contains 13 residues. V was cut by 0 bases and J by 3 bases, with 3 bases left in between. The DNA of the CDR3 is TGTGCCAGTAGTATAGACCACTACAATGAGCAGTTCTTC. Its translation: CASSIDHYNEQFF.